The subject of this entry is one T cell receptor (beta chain). Its antigen is not known. TCR beta VDJ and CDR3 profiling used genomic DNA as template. A single record per CDR3 protein comes from TCRdb applying MiXCR to the reads. Here the sample spans about 81,000 distinct CDR3 sequences, approximately 45% being singletons. This specimen comes from a study of CD8+CD57+ T cells in acquired aplastic anemia. Study-wide background: Sorted CD4+ and CD8+ cells gave a mean 3.2 ug DNA, range roughly 0.18 to 30 ug.

Findings and caveats of the study: Significant differences in CD8+ Simpson's diversity were not observed between patients and controls.

This sequence was found in a human donor in good health, serving as a control. The specimen sequenced was sorted CD4+, CD8+, or CD8+CD57+ T cells (not recorded which) from PBMCs.

The CDR3 region is CASSLSGTVLVISGDGTDTQYF. The CDR3 DNA reads TGTGCCAGCAGTTTATCCGGAACCGTGCTCGTTATTAGCGGGGACGGCACAGATACGCAGTATTTT. The rearrangement links TRBV27 to TRBJ2-3, with 8 bases lining up with TRBD2. The CDR3 totals 22 residues. Per the germline V gene, CDR1 is MNHEY and CDR2 is SMNVEV (reference sequence). Trimming at V came to 0 bases and at J to 1 base, leaving 21 bases not matched to a gene.